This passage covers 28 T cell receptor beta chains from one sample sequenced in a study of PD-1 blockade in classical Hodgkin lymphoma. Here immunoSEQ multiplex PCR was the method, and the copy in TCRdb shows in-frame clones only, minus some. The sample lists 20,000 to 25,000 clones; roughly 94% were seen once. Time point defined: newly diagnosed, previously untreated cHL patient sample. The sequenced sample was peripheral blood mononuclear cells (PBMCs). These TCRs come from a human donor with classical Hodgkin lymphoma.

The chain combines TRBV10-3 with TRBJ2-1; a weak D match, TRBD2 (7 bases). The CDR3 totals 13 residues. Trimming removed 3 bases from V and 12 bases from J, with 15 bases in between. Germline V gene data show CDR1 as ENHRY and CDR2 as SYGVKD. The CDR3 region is CAISEGGGTRQFF. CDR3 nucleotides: TGTGCCATCAGTGAAGGGGGGGGGACTCGGCAGTTCTTC.

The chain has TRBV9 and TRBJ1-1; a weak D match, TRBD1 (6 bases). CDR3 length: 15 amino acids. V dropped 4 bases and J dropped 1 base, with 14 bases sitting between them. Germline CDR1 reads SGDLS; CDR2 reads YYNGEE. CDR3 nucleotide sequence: TGTGCCAGCAGCCCCTTGGCAGGGGAGAACACTGAAGCTTTCTTT. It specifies CASSPLAGENTEAFF.

The chain's CDR3 is CASSEGPLRTPQHF. In nucleotides, the CDR3 is TGTGCCAGCAGTGAGGGCCCTCTCAGGACGCCCCAGCATTTT. The chain uses TRBV25-1 and TRBJ1-5; D gene ambiguous. V gave up 3 bases and J gave up 9 bases, with 15 bases separating them. The CDR3 has 14 amino acids. Germline loops: CDR1 MGHDK, CDR2 SYGVNS.

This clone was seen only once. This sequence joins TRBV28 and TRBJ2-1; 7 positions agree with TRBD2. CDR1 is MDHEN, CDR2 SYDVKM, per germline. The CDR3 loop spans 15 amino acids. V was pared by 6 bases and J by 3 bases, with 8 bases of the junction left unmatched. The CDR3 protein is CASRASGVNYNEQFF. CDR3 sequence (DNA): TGTGCCAGCAGGGCAAGCGGGGTTAACTACAATGAGCAGTTCTTC.

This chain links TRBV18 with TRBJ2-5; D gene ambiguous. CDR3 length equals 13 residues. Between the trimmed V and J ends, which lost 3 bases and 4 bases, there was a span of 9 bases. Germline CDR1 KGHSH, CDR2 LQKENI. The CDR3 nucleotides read TGTGCCAGCTCACCGTCGGCTACAGAGACCCAGTACTTC. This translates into CASSPSATETQYF. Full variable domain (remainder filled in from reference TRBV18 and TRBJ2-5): NAGVMQNPRHLVRRRGQEARLRCSPMKGHSHVYWYRQLPEEGLKFMVYLQKENIIDESGMPKERFSAEFPKEGPSILRIQQVVRGDSAAYFCASSPSATETQYFGPGTRLLVL.

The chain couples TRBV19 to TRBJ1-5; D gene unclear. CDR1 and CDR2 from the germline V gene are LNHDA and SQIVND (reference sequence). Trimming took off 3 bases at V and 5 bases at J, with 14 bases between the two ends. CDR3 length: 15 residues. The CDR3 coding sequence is TGTGCCAGTAGTATTAACGGCGTCGTCGATCAGCCCCAGCATTTT. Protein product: CASSINGVVDQPQHF.

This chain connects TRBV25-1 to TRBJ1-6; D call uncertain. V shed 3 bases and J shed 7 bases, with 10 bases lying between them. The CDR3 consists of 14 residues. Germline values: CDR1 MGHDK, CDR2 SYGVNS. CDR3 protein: CASSDPRANSPLHF. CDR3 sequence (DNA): TGTGCCAGCAGTGACCCCCGGGCGAATTCACCCCTCCACTTT.

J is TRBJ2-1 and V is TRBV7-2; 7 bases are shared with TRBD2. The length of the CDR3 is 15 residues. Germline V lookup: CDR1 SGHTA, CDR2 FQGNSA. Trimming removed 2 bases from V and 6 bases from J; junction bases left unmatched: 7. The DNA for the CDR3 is TGTGCCAGCAGCTTATGGACTAGTGGAATCAATGAGCAGTTCTTC. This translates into CASSLWTSGINEQFF. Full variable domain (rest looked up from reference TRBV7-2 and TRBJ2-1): GAGVSQSPSNKVTEKGKDVELRCDPISGHTALYWYRQSLGQGLEFLIYFQGNSAPDKSGLPSDRFSAERTGGSVSTLTIQRTQQEDSAVYLCASSLWTSGINEQFFGPGTRLTVL.

The CDR3 DNA reads TGTGCCAGCACCCCACCCCCAGGGTCCTACGAGCAGTACTTC. The encoded protein is CASTPPPGSYEQYF. This chain joins TRBV6-6 and TRBJ2-7; a weak D match, TRBD1 (5 bases). The germline V gene has CDR1 MNHNY and CDR2 SVGAGI (reference sequence). The ends were cut back, 7 bases at V and 1 base at J, with 14 bases in the middle. CDR3 length: 14 residues.

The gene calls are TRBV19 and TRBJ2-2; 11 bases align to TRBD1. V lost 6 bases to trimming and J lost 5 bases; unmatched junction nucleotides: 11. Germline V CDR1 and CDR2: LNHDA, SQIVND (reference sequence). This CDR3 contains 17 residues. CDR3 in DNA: TGTGCCAGTAGCAAGGACAGGGGGCGCCTAGGGACCGGGGAGCTGTTTTTT. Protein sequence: CASSKDRGRLGTGELFF.

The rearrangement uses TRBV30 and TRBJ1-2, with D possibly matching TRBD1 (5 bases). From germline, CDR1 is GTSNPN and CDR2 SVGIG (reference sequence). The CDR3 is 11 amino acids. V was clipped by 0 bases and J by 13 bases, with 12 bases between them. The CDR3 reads CAWSVGGDATF. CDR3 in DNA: TGTGCCTGGAGTGTTGGTGGGGACGCCACCTTC.

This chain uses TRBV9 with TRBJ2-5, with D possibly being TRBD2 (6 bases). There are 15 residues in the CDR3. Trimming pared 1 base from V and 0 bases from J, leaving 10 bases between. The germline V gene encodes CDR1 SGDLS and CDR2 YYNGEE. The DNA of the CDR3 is TGTGCCAGCAGCGTATCCGGGAGCTACCAAGAGACCCAGTACTTC. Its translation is CASSVSGSYQETQYF.

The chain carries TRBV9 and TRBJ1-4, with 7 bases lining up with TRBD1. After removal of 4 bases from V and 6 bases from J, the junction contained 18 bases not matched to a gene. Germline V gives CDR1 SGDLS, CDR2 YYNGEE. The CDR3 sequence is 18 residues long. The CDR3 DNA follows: TGTGCCAGCAGCTCCTCACCCGGGACAGCCGACGAGGATGAAAAACTGTTTTTT. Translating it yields CASSSSPGTADEDEKLFF.

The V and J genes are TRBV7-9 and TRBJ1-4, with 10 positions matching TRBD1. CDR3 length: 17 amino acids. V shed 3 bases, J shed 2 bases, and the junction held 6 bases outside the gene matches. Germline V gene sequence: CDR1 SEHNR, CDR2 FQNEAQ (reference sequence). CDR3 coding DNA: TGTGCCAGCAGCTTGAGGACAGGGGGACTTACTAATGAAAAACTGTTTTTT. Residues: CASSLRTGGLTNEKLFF.

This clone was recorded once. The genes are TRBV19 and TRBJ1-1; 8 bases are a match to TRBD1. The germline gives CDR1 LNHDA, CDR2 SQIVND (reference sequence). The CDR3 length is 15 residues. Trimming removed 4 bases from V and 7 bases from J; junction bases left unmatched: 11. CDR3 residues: CASSSGQGLPNEAFF. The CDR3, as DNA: TGTGCCAGTAGTAGCGGACAGGGATTACCAAATGAAGCTTTCTTT.

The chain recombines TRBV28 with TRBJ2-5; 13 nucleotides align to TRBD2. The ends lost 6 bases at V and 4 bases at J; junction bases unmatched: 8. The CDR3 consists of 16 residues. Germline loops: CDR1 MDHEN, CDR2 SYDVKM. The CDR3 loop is CASRQGGTSGIETQYF. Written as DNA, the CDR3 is TGTGCCAGCAGGCAAGGAGGGACTAGCGGGATAGAGACCCAGTACTTC.

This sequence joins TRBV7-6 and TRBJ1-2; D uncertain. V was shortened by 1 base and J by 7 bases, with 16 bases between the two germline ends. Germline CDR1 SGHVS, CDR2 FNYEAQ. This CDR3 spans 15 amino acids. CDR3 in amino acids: CASSLEGPGVGGYTF. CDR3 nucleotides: TGTGCCAGCAGCTTAGAGGGCCCCGGGGTGGGTGGCTACACCTTC.

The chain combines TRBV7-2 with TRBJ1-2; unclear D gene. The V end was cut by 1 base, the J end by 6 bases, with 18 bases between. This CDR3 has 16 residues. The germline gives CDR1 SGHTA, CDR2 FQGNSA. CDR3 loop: CASSLDFSGEVDGYTF. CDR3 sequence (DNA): TGTGCCAGCAGCTTAGATTTTAGTGGGGAGGTAGATGGCTACACCTTC.

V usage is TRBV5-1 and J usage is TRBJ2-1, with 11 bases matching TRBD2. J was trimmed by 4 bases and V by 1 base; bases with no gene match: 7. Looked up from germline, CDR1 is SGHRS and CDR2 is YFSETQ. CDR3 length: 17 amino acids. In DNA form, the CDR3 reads TGCGCCAGCAGCTTGCCAGCCCTAGCGGGGGGTTACAATGAGCAGTTCTTC. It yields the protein CASSLPALAGGYNEQFF.

The CDR3 bases are TGTGCCATCAGTCCGACAGGGAACGGCAATCAGCCCCAGCATTTT. Residues: CAISPTGNGNQPQHF. The chain links TRBV10-3 to TRBJ1-5; 7 bases agree with TRBD1. This CDR3 has 15 amino acids. V dropped 5 bases and J dropped 2; count of bases not matched to a gene: 6. The germline V gene encodes CDR1 ENHRY and CDR2 SYGVKD.

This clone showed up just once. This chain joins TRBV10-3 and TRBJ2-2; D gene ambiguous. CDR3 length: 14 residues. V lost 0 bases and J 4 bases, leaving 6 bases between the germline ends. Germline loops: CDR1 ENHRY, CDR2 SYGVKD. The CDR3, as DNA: TGTGCCATCAGTGAGTCTACAGTCACCGGGGAGCTGTTTTTT. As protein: CAISESTVTGELFF.

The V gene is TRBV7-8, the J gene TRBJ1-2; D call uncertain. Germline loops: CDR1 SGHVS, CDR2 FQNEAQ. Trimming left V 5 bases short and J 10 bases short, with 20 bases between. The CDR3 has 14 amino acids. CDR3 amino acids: CASSPSPRSPFYTF. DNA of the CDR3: TGTGCCAGCAGCCCCTCACCGAGGTCTCCTTTCTACACCTTC.

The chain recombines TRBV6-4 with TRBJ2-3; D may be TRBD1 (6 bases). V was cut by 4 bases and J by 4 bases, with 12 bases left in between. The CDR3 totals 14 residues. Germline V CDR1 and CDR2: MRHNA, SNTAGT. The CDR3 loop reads CASSGTVDSDTQYF. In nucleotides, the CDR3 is TGTGCCAGCAGTGGGACAGTCGATTCAGATACGCAGTATTTT.

The CDR3 DNA reads as TGCGCCAGCAGTCCAGGGGGCGGAAAGACCCAGTACTTC. Residues: CASSPGGGKTQYF. V usage is TRBV4-1 and J usage is TRBJ2-5, with 8 positions matching TRBD1. The CDR3 consists of 13 residues. Per the germline V gene, CDR1 is MGHRA and CDR2 is YSYEKL. With 6 bases clipped from V and 6 bases from J, the junction kept 6 bases outside the gene matches.

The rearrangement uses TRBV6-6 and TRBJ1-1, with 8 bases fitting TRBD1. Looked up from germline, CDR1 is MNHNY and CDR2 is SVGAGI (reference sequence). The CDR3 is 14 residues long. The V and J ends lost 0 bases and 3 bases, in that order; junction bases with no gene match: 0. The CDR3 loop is CASSYSGQDTEAFF. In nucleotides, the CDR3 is TGTGCCAGCAGTTACTCGGGACAGGACACTGAAGCTTTCTTT.

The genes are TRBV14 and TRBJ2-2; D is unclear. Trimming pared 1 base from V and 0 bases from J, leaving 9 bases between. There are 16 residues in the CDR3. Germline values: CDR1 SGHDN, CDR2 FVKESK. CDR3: CASSQVSIANTGELFF. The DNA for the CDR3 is TGTGCCAGCAGCCAAGTGAGCATCGCGAACACCGGGGAGCTGTTTTTT.

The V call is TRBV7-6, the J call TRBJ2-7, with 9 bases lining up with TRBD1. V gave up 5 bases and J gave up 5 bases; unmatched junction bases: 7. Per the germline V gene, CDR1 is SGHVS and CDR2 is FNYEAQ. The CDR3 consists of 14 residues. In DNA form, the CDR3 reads TGTGCCAGCAGCGACCGGGACAGGGTCGACGAGCAGTACTTC. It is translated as CASSDRDRVDEQYF.

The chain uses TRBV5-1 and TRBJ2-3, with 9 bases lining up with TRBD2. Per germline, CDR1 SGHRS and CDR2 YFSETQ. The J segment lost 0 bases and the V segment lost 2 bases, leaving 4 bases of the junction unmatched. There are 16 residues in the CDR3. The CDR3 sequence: CASSFFTSGSTDTQYF. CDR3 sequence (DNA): TGCGCCAGCAGCTTTTTTACTAGCGGGAGCACAGATACGCAGTATTTT.